These 13 T cell receptor beta chains share one sample of origin, sequenced in a study of T cell repertoires in cytomegalovirus infection. In TCRdb, the reads were re-called with MiXCR into one record per CDR3 protein. The sample gives 750,000 to 900,000 distinct CDR3 sequences, under 35% of which show up once; roughly 13% is in the top ten. Their target antigens are unknown. The starting material was cultured CD8+ T cells from PBMCs, obtained from culture after CMV antigen stimulation. Receptor source: a human donor in good health (CMV status not recorded). Some clones in this sample may be carry-over from other donors' samples.

CDR3 sequence (DNA): TGTGCCAGTATAGGCAGGGGGGGGAAAGGGACCGGGGAGCTGTTTTTT. It specifies CASIGRGGKGTGELFF. The chain recombines TRBV19 with TRBJ2-2; D tentatively fits TRBD1 or TRBD2 (7 bases each). V was pared by 7 bases and J by 5 bases, with 20 bases between. The germline CDR1 and CDR2 sequences are LNHDA and SQIVND (reference sequence). CDR3 size: 16 residues. The whole variable domain, filled in from reference TRBV19 and TRBJ2-2, reads DGGITQSPKYLFRKEGQNVTLSCEQNLNHDAMYWYRQDPGQGLRLIYYSQIVNDFQKGDIAEGYSVSREKKESFPLTVTSAQKNPTAFYLCASIGRGGKGTGELFFGEGSRLTVL.

The chain is built from TRBV27 and TRBJ2-7; 7 bases agree with TRBD1. J was trimmed by 5 bases and V by 7 bases; bases with no gene match: 5. CDR1 and CDR2 (germline): MNHEY, SMNVEV (reference sequence). This CDR3 region has 12 residues. The CDR3 sequence is CASKGGRNEQYF. The CDR3 DNA is TGTGCCAGCAAAGGGGGCCGAAACGAGCAGTACTTC.

The chain combines TRBV19 with TRBJ2-2; D may be TRBD1 (6 bases). The CDR3 totals 15 residues. Trimming took off 4 bases at V and 2 bases at J, with 11 bases between the two ends. CDR1 and CDR2 (germline): LNHDA, SQIVND (reference sequence). Here the CDR3 DNA reads TGTGCCAGTAGTACAGGTGGGGGCAACACCGGGGAGCTGTTTTTT. Translating gives CASSTGGGNTGELFF.

The CDR3 DNA follows: TGTGCCAGCAGTCAGGGGGCAACTAATGAAAAACTGTTTTTT. Protein: CASSQGATNEKLFF. The rearrangement uses TRBV7-8 and TRBJ1-4; TRBD1 matches at 7 bases. V shed 6 bases and J 0 bases; nucleotides not matched to a gene: 1. Germline CDR1 SGHVS, CDR2 FQNEAQ. There are 14 residues in the CDR3.

This clonotype was observed a handful of times. This sequence joins TRBV19 and TRBJ1-5; 7 nucleotides agree with TRBD1. Germline values: CDR1 LNHDA, CDR2 SQIVND (reference sequence). The CDR3 length is 15 residues. After removal of 7 bases from V and 4 bases from J, the junction contained 10 bases not matched to a gene. The CDR3, as DNA: TGTGCCAGTACCGTGACAGGGCTGAGGAATCAGCCCCAGCATTTT. It specifies CASTVTGLRNQPQHF.

There are a few counts of this clonotype. The rearrangement joins TRBV5-5 to TRBJ2-7; TRBD1 matches 7 bases. The V gene's germline CDR1 is SGHKS and CDR2 YYEKEE (reference sequence). This CDR3 spans 14 amino acids. The V gene end was trimmed by 6 bases and the J gene end by 3 bases; junction bases not matched to a gene: 9. CDR3 region: CASNRLDRNYEQYV. CDR3 nucleotides: TGTGCCAGCAACAGACTGGACAGGAACTACGAGCAGTACGTC.

The rearrangement joins TRBV12-5 to TRBJ1-1; the D is unclear. Germline V lookup: CDR1 LGHNT, CDR2 FRNRAP. CDR3 size: 11 residues. V lost 7 bases to trimming and J lost 5 bases, with 8 bases between them. The CDR3 protein is CASASPTEAFF. The CDR3 bases are TGTGCTAGTGCGAGCCCAACTGAAGCTTTCTTT. The full variable domain, completed using reference TRBV12-5 and TRBJ1-1, is DARVTQTPRHKVTEMGQEVTMRCQPILGHNTVFWYRQTMMQGLELLAYFRNRAPLDDSGMPKDRFSAEMPDATLATLKIQPSEPRDSAVYFCASASPTEAFFGQGTRLTVV.

This sequence joins TRBV5-1 and TRBJ2-1, with D possibly matching TRBD2 (5 bases). Deletions cut 0 bases from V and 9 bases from J, with 7 bases between. The CDR3 runs to 12 residues. From germline, CDR1 is SGHRS and CDR2 YFSETQ. CDR3 residues: CASSLVEGEQFF. The DNA of the CDR3 is TGCGCCAGCAGCTTGGTTGAGGGTGAGCAGTTCTTC.

The V gene is TRBV25-1, the J gene TRBJ1-2, with no clear D. V lost 7 bases and J lost 5, with 14 bases in between. The CDR3 runs to 13 residues. Looked up from germline, CDR1 is MGHDK and CDR2 is SYGVNS. Here the CDR3 reads CASTPKTGYGYTF. CDR3 nucleotide sequence: TGTGCCAGCACTCCAAAGACGGGGTATGGCTACACCTTC.

The chain couples TRBV4-1 to TRBJ2-5; 7 bases fit TRBD2. In germline, CDR1 is MGHRA, CDR2 YSYEKL. V shed 2 bases, J shed 4 bases, and the junction held 4 bases outside the gene matches. The CDR3 runs 14 residues. The CDR3, as DNA: TGCGCCAGCAGCCAACGGGGGGATTCAGAGACCCAGTACTTC. Its protein is CASSQRGDSETQYF.

The chain employs TRBV20-1 and TRBJ1-2; TRBD1 might be the D (6 bases). The CDR3 sequence is 16 residues long. Germline V gene data show CDR1 as DFQATT and CDR2 as SNEGSKA (reference sequence). Trimming shortened V by 0 bases and J by 1 base, and 15 bases separated the two germline ends. CDR3 protein: CSARDPGEYLNYGYTF. CDR3 DNA: TGCAGTGCTAGAGATCCAGGGGAGTACCTTAACTATGGCTACACCTTC.

The chain links TRBV27 to TRBJ1-2, with 7 bases aligning to TRBD1. J gave up 0 bases and V 3 bases, and 4 bases lay outside the gene matches. CDR1 is MNHEY, CDR2 SMNVEV, per germline (reference sequence). This CDR3 comprises 15 residues. CDR3 amino acids: CASSFLTGSNYGYTF. In DNA form, the CDR3 reads TGTGCCAGCAGTTTCCTGACAGGGTCTAACTATGGCTACACCTTC.

The chain recombines TRBV23-1 with TRBJ2-5; 9 bases line up with TRBD1. TRBV23-1 is flagged as an ORF with uncertain function. The CDR3 runs to 17 residues. DNA for the CDR3: TGCGCAGCTACTGGGGGACAGGGAATAAAACACCAAGAGACCCAGTACTTC. This gives the protein CAATGGQGIKHQETQYF.